The sequence of this T cell receptor beta chain was determined in a study of Tregs in tolerant kidney transplant recipients. Study-wide findings and caveats: Tregs expanded with activated donor B cells seemed most donor-specific. Findings come from small patient numbers and require larger validation. Biological reproducibility was not directly addressed, but technical replication error appeared minimal.

This CDR3 spans 18 amino acids. Germline trimming cut 0 bases from V and 1 base from J; bases unmatched to any gene: 5. Germline V CDR1 and CDR2: LGHNA, YSLEER. Profiled with immunoSEQ multiplex PCR; TCRdb holds only in-frame clones, not every one. The sample has about 52,000 clones; about 90% are singletons. Related graft donors supplied nonmyeloablative bone marrow transplants, and mixed chimerism was transient. CD4+CD25+CD127- Tregs, CD4+CD25- non-Tregs, CD4 and CD8 cells were sorted. This clone was counted between two and nine times. What it binds is unknown. This clonotype originated in a human patient who received a combined kidney and bone marrow transplant. These T cells may partly come from the graft donor. The input for sequencing was CD8+ T cells from blood (PBMCs), taken 24 months after the transplant. This chain connects TRBV4-3 to TRBJ2-3, with TRBD2 identical over 12 bases. The CDR3 protein is CASSQDGLAGGGTDTQYF. CDR3 in DNA: TGCGCCAGCAGCCAAGATGGGCTAGCGGGGGGGGGCACAGATACGCAGTATTTT.